The 32 T cell receptor beta chains below all came from one sample that was sequenced in a study of immune evolution from preneoplasia to lung adenocarcinoma. Data came from immunoSEQ multiplex PCR; TCRdb stores just in-frame clones and leaves some out. The repertoire consists of about 9,500 clones, with nearly 90% occurring once and the leading ten covering approximately 2.3%. What was sequenced was FFPE invasive lung adenocarcinoma tissue. These receptors came from a person aged 65 to 79 with invasive lung adenocarcinoma.

The chain is built from TRBV11-2 and TRBJ1-5; D uncertain. Germline lookup yields CDR1 SGHAT and CDR2 FQNNGV. The CDR3 has 14 residues. Trimming took 1 base from V and 4 from J, leaving 8 bases between them. CDR3 loop: CASSLVGLNQPQHF. In DNA, the CDR3 is TGTGCCAGCAGCTTAGTAGGGTTAAATCAGCCCCAGCATTTT.

The CDR3 bases are TGTGCCAGCAGCCAAGCCAGGCAGGGGGTTAACTATGGCTACACCTTC. The encoded protein is CASSQARQGVNYGYTF. The genes are TRBV4-2 and TRBJ1-2, with 7 bases lining up with TRBD1. From germline, CDR1 is LGHNA and CDR2 YNFKEQ. There are 16 residues in the CDR3. The J segment lost 1 base and the V segment lost 1 base, leaving 6 bases of the junction unmatched.

The chain joins TRBV11-3 to TRBJ1-1; perhaps TRBD1 as D (6 bases). Between the trimmed V and J ends, which lost 4 bases and 0 bases, there was a span of 15 bases. This CDR3 has 16 amino acids. Germline-derived CDR1 and CDR2 are SGHNT and YENEEA. CDR3 nucleotide sequence: TGTGCCAGCAGCTCTTACAGGGAGGAGGTGAACACTGAAGCTTTCTTT. It specifies CASSSYREEVNTEAFF.

This clone was detected only a few times. This sequence joins TRBV27 and TRBJ2-7, with TRBD2 matching 7 bases. Germline-derived CDR1 and CDR2 are MNHEY and SMNVEV (reference sequence). The V segment lost 5 bases and the J segment 1 base; nucleotides outside the gene matches: 5. The CDR3 consists of 14 residues. The CDR3 DNA follows: TGTGCCAGCAGTGTTTCTAGCGGTTCCTACGAGCAGTACTTC. Protein sequence: CASSVSSGSYEQYF.

The chain links TRBV2 to TRBJ2-7; no clear D. CDR1 and CDR2 (germline): SNHLY, FYNNEI. CDR3 size: 13 residues. Trimming shortened V by 4 bases and J by 6 bases, and 13 bases separated the two germline ends. The CDR3 DNA is TGTGCCAGCAGTGTCGAGTTACCAGCCGAGCAGTACTTC. Translation gives CASSVELPAEQYF.

The chain recombines TRBV10-1 with TRBJ1-1; 7 bases agree with TRBD1. Germline CDR1 WNHNN, CDR2 SYGVQD (reference sequence). This CDR3 contains 15 residues. The J segment lost 4 bases and the V segment lost 5 bases, leaving 10 bases of the junction unmatched. The CDR3 bases are TGCGCCAGCAGTCTTTTTCGGGACAGAGGCACTGAAGCTTTCTTT. As protein: CASSLFRDRGTEAFF.

V is TRBV7-9 and J is TRBJ1-5; no definite D call. Trimming removed 2 bases from V and 3 bases from J, with 8 bases in between. This CDR3 contains 14 residues. Germline CDR1 reads SEHNR; CDR2 reads FQNEAQ (reference sequence). CDR3 residues: CASSLRGNNQPQHF. The CDR3 DNA reads TGTGCCAGCAGCTTAAGAGGGAACAATCAGCCCCAGCATTTT. The whole variable domain, remainder taken from reference TRBV7-9 and TRBJ1-5, is DTGVSQNPRHKITKRGQNVTFRCDPISEHNRLYWYRQTLGQGPEFLTYFQNEAQLEKSRLLSDRFSAERPKGSFSTLEIQRTEQGDSAMYLCASSLRGNNQPQHFGDGTRLSIL.

This rearrangement joins TRBV6-5 to TRBJ1-2, with a possible D match to TRBD1 (5 bases). With 2 bases removed from V and 0 bases from J, the gap between germline ends came to 7 bases. The CDR3 has 14 amino acids. Germline V CDR1 and CDR2: MNHEY, SVGAGI. CDR3 protein: CASSYQGANYGYTF. CDR3 nucleotide sequence: TGTGCCAGCAGTTACCAGGGAGCTAACTATGGCTACACCTTC.

The J gene is TRBJ2-2, the V gene TRBV6-6, with D uncertain. CDR1 and CDR2 (germline): MNHNY, SVGAGI (reference sequence). The CDR3 is made up of 10 amino acids. Trimming left V 6 bases short and J 8 bases short, with 4 bases between. This CDR3 is CASRRGELFF. For the CDR3, the DNA is TGTGCCAGCAGACGTGGGGAGCTGTTTTTT.

In DNA form, the CDR3 reads TGTGCCAGCAGCTTGGGGGGGACTAGCACAGATACGCAGTATTTT. Its translation is CASSLGGTSTDTQYF. This chain uses TRBV11-2 with TRBJ2-3, with 7 bases matching TRBD2. CDR1 is SGHAT, CDR2 FQNNGV, per germline. With 3 bases clipped from V and 0 bases from J, the junction kept 3 bases outside the gene matches. The CDR3 contains 15 residues. Full variable domain (rest looked up from reference TRBV11-2 and TRBJ2-3): EAGVAQSPRYKIIEKRQSVAFWCNPISGHATLYWYQQILGQGPKLLIQFQNNGVVDDSQLPKDRFSAERLKGVDSTLKIQPAKLEDSAVYLCASSLGGTSTDTQYFGPGTRLTVL.

This chain connects TRBV11-2 to TRBJ2-1; 8 bases align to TRBD2. Germline-derived CDR1 and CDR2 are SGHAT and FQNNGV. This CDR3 contains 16 residues. V shed 5 bases, J shed 8 bases, and the junction held 14 bases outside the gene matches. The CDR3 loop reads CASSPRDGRAIDEQFF. For the CDR3, the DNA is TGTGCCAGCAGCCCGCGGGACGGGAGGGCCATCGATGAGCAGTTCTTC.

This clone appeared a single time. This rearrangement joins TRBV4-1 to TRBJ2-1; D could derive from TRBD1 or TRBD2 (6 bases each). V shed 0 bases and J shed 14 bases, with 17 bases lying between them. The CDR3 extends over 14 amino acids. Germline lookup yields CDR1 MGHRA and CDR2 YSYEKL. The CDR3 region is CASSQDVTGAGKFF. CDR3 DNA: TGCGCCAGCAGCCAAGATGTGACAGGCGCGGGAAAGTTCTTC.

The chain employs TRBV6-5 and TRBJ1-3; the D gene is possibly TRBD1 (6 bases). The CDR3 contains 15 residues. The germline V and J ends were trimmed by 2 bases and 5 bases, with 13 bases remaining between them. Germline lookup yields CDR1 MNHEY and CDR2 SVGAGI. The CDR3 bases are TGTGCCAGCAGTTACACCGGGACACAAAGAAACACCATATATTTT. Amino acid sequence: CASSYTGTQRNTIYF.

In this sample, this clone turned up once. The chain combines TRBV6-5 with TRBJ1-3; 10 positions agree with TRBD1. Germline lookup yields CDR1 MNHEY and CDR2 SVGAGI. The J segment lost 8 bases and the V segment lost 6 bases, leaving 7 bases of the junction unmatched. This CDR3 spans 14 amino acids. The CDR3 DNA reads TGTGCCAGCAGCTCACGGACAGGGGGGGACACCATATATTTT. Protein product: CASSSRTGGDTIYF.

The rearrangement joins TRBV5-1 to TRBJ2-1; D is ambiguous. V lost 2 bases and J lost 5, with 2 bases in between. Germline assignment: CDR1 SGHRS and CDR2 YFSETQ. The CDR3 loop spans 11 amino acids. This CDR3 is CASSLNNEQFF. The CDR3 nucleotides read TGCGCCAGCAGCTTAAACAATGAGCAGTTCTTC.

This chain uses TRBV30 with TRBJ1-2, with 7 bases fitting TRBD1. From germline, CDR1 is GTSNPN and CDR2 SVGIG (reference sequence). V was clipped by 6 bases and J by 4 bases; unmatched bases: 8. CDR3 length: 13 residues. CDR3 bases: TGTGCCTGTTGGACAGGTCGAGGCTATGGCTACACCTTC. Translating it yields CACWTGRGYGYTF.

J is TRBJ2-2 and V is TRBV15; D is perhaps TRBD1 (6 bases). V gave up 1 base and J gave up 6 bases, with 12 bases separating them. The CDR3 has 15 amino acids. Germline V gene lookup returns CDR1 LNHNV and CDR2 YYDKDF (reference sequence). The CDR3 nucleotides are TGTGCCACCAGCAGAGGCGGACCAGGGGCCGGGGAGCTGTTTTTT. Its protein product is CATSRGGPGAGELFF.

This clone was detected only a few times. V is TRBV29-1 and J is TRBJ1-1; D is undetermined. CDR3 size: 13 residues. Trimming stripped 4 bases from V and 2 bases from J, with 11 bases between. CDR1 and CDR2 from the germline V gene are SQVTM and ANQGSEA. CDR3 bases: TGCAGCGTTGCACCGGACGGTAACACTGAAGCTTTCTTT. Encoded protein: CSVAPDGNTEAFF. The entire variable domain, with the rest obtained from reference TRBV29-1 and TRBJ1-1, is as follows: SAVISQKPSRDICQRGTSLTIQCQVDSQVTMMFWYRQQPGQSLTLIATANQGSEATYESGFVIDKFPISRPNLTFSTLTVSNMSPEDSSIYLCSVAPDGNTEAFFGQGTRLTVV.

This chain joins TRBV7-8 and TRBJ2-1, with 14 nucleotides matching TRBD2. The CDR3 totals 16 residues. Per germline, CDR1 SGHVS and CDR2 FQNEAQ. J gave up 9 bases and V 6 bases, and 10 bases lay outside the gene matches. CDR3: CASSSDRLAGGSEQFF. DNA of the CDR3: TGTGCCAGCAGTTCTGATAGACTAGCGGGAGGGTCTGAGCAGTTCTTC.

V gene TRBV4-2 combines with J gene TRBJ1-1; D not resolved. Per the germline V gene, CDR1 is LGHNA and CDR2 is YNFKEQ. Trimming took 1 base from V and 6 from J, leaving 24 bases between them. There are 18 residues in the CDR3. In DNA form, the CDR3 reads TGTGCCAGCAGCCAAGGGGGAGGATCACTCGGCCGCGATGCTGAAGCTTTCTTT. Protein: CASSQGGGSLGRDAEAFF.

The genes are TRBV6-4 and TRBJ2-2; D unclear. CDR3 length: 14 residues. Germline lookup yields CDR1 MRHNA and CDR2 SNTAGT. The V end lost 5 bases, the J end lost 2 bases, and 9 bases lay between the germline ends. The DNA of the CDR3 is TGTGCCAGCAGTAGGGAAAGTAACACCGGGGAGCTGTTTTTT. This gives the protein CASSRESNTGELFF.

This clone was observed a single time. The chain is built from TRBV28 and TRBJ1-1; D possibly corresponds to TRBD1 (5 bases). The germline CDR1 and CDR2 sequences are MDHEN and SYDVKM. The CDR3 is made up of 15 amino acids. Trimming removed 5 bases at V and 3 bases at J, with 16 bases between. CDR3 DNA sequence: TGTGCCAGCAGTGGGGGACTCCGGGGGGACACTGAAGCTTTCTTT. Encoded protein: CASSGGLRGDTEAFF.

This sequence joins TRBV28 and TRBJ2-3; no definite D call. Germline CDR1 reads MDHEN; CDR2 reads SYDVKM. The CDR3 runs 15 residues. Between the trimmed V and J ends, which lost 2 bases and 2 bases, there was a span of 11 bases. The CDR3 coding sequence is TGTGCCAGCAGTTTAGCCGACGGATCCACAGATACGCAGTATTTT. It yields the protein CASSLADGSTDTQYF. Based on the CDR3 plus reference TRBV28 and TRBJ2-3, the full variable domain is DVKVTQSSRYLVKRTGEKVFLECVQDMDHENMFWYRQDPGLGLRLIYFSYDVKMKEKGDIPEGYSVSREKKERFSLILESASTNQTSMYLCASSLADGSTDTQYFGPGTRLTVL.

The chain is built from TRBV29-1 and TRBJ2-3; D ambiguous. Per germline, CDR1 SQVTM and CDR2 ANQGSEA. This CDR3 has 12 residues. The V and J ends lost 6 bases and 4 bases respectively, with 11 bases between them. In nucleotides, the CDR3 is TGCAGCGTGTCTCAAGGATCAGATACGCAGTATTTT. This sequence encodes CSVSQGSDTQYF.

V usage is TRBV7-2 and J usage is TRBJ2-7; D is unresolved. This CDR3 has 13 amino acids. Per germline, CDR1 SGHTA and CDR2 FQGNSA. V was cut by 5 bases and J by 2 bases, with 10 bases left in between. CDR3 sequence (DNA): TGTGCCAGCAGCGCCCCTCCAGCCTACGAGCAGTACTTC. Protein: CASSAPPAYEQYF.

The chain couples TRBV15 to TRBJ1-2; 7 nucleotides align to TRBD1. Germline CDR1 and CDR2: LNHNV and YYDKDF (reference sequence). V was clipped by 4 bases and J by 3 bases; unmatched bases: 2. The CDR3 contains 13 residues. The CDR3 is CATSKGQDYGYTF. CDR3 coding DNA: TGTGCCACCAGCAAAGGACAGGACTATGGCTACACCTTC.

The V and J genes are TRBV11-3 and TRBJ1-1; D unresolved. V was trimmed by 3 bases and J by 1 base, leaving 6 bases between them. CDR1 is SGHNT and CDR2 is YENEEA in the germline V gene. The CDR3 has 13 amino acids. The CDR3 sequence: CASSFQGNTEAFF. As DNA, the CDR3 is TGTGCCAGCAGCTTTCAAGGGAACACTGAAGCTTTCTTT.

This clone turned up a few times. V usage is TRBV18 and J usage is TRBJ2-1; 9 positions agree with TRBD2. The J segment lost 9 bases and the V segment lost 1 base, leaving 10 bases of the junction unmatched. Germline V CDR1 and CDR2: KGHSH, LQKENI. This CDR3 has 16 residues. CDR3 amino acids: CASSPLAGDLSSEQFF. CDR3 in DNA: TGTGCCAGCTCACCACTAGCGGGAGACCTTTCCAGTGAGCAGTTCTTC.

The gene calls are TRBV4-2 and TRBJ2-1; D remains unclear. V lost 0 bases and J 9 bases, leaving 9 bases between the germline ends. This CDR3 spans 13 amino acids. Per the germline V gene, CDR1 is LGHNA and CDR2 is YNFKEQ. The CDR3 region is CASSQERSAEQFF. The DNA for the CDR3 is TGTGCCAGCAGCCAAGAGAGATCGGCTGAGCAGTTCTTC.

The chain recombines TRBV28 with TRBJ1-1; 9 nucleotides agree with TRBD1. The CDR3 extends over 18 amino acids. Unmatched junction bases numbered 13, after V lost 5 bases and J lost 0 bases. Germline CDR1 is MDHEN and CDR2 is SYDVKM. The CDR3: CASSPGTGLMLLNTEAFF. CDR3 nucleotides: TGTGCCAGCAGTCCCGGGACAGGGTTGATGTTGTTGAACACTGAAGCTTTCTTT.

The gene calls are TRBV27 and TRBJ2-2; D is uncertain. The ends were cut back, 7 bases at V and 1 base at J, with 4 bases in the middle. Germline CDR1 MNHEY, CDR2 SMNVEV (reference sequence). The CDR3 contains 12 residues. CDR3 region: CASTGNTGELFF. CDR3 sequence (DNA): TGTGCCAGCACAGGGAACACCGGGGAGCTGTTTTTT.

The gene calls are TRBV6-5 and TRBJ2-6; the D gene is possibly TRBD2 (6 bases). V was pared by 2 bases and J by 2 bases, with 7 bases between. The CDR3 is made up of 15 amino acids. CDR1 is MNHEY, CDR2 SVGAGI, per germline. CDR3 protein: CASSYGGAGANVLTF. The CDR3 DNA follows: TGTGCCAGCAGTTACGGCGGGGCTGGGGCCAACGTCCTGACTTTC.